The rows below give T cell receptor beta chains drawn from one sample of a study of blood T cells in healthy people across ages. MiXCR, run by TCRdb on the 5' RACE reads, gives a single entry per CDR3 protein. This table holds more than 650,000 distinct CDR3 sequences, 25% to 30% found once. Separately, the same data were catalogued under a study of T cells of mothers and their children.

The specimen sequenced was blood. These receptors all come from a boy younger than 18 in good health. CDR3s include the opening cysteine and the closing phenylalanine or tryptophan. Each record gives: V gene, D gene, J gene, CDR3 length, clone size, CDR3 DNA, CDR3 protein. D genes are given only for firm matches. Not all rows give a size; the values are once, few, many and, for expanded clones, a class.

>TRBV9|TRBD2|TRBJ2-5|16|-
TGTGCCAGCAGCGCCCGCGGGGGGCGCCGGCAAGAGACCCAGCACTTC
CASSARGGRRQETQHF
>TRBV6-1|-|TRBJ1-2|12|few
TGTGCCAGCAGTGCCCTCAACTATGGCTACACCTTC
CASSALNYGYTF
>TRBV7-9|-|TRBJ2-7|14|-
TGTGCCAGCAGCCCCATTAGCGACCGCTACGAGCAGTACTTC
CASSPISDRYEQYF
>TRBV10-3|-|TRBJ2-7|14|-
TGTGCCATCAGTGACCCAGAGGGATCCTACGAGCAGTACTTC
CAISDPEGSYEQYF
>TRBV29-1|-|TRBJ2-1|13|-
TGCAGCGTTAACGGGGTTTCCTACAATGAGCAGTTCTTC
CSVNGVSYNEQFF
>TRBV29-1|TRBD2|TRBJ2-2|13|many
TGCAGCGCCGGGTCTAGCGGAATCGGGGAGCTGTTTTTT
CSAGSSGIGELFF
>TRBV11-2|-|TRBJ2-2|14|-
TGTGCCAGCAGCTTAAACAGGGTTACCGGGGAGCTGTTCTTT
CASSLNRVTGELFF
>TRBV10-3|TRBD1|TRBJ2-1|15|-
TGTGCCATCAGTGAGTCCCGGGACAGTTACAATGAGCAGTTCTTC
CAISESRDSYNEQFF
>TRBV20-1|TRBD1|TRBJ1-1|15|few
TGCAGTGCTAGGGAGCCCGGGACAGGGGACACTGAAGCTTTCTTT
CSAREPGTGDTEAFF
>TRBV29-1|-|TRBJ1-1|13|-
TGCAGCGTTGAAGGGCAGCCGAACACTGAAGCTTTCTTT
CSVEGQPNTEAFF
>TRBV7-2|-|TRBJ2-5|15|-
TGTGCCAGCAGCTCCATCGACCGAGGGCGAGAGACCCAGTACTTC
CASSSIDRGRETQYF
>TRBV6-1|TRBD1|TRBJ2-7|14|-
TGTGCCAGCAGTGAAAGGGACAGGGGCTACGAGCAGTACTTC
CASSERDRGYEQYF
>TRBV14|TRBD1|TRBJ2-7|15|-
TGTGCCAGCAGCCAAGATTGGGACAGGGCCTACGAGCAGTACTTC
CASSQDWDRAYEQYF
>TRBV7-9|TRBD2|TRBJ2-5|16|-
TGTGCCAGCAGCTTGACTAGCGGGGGGGCCCAGGAGACCCAGTACTTC
CASSLTSGGAQETQYF
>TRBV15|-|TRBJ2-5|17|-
TGTGCCACCAGCAGAGAGGGGCTACACGTCTACCAAGAGACCCAGTACTTC
CATSREGLHVYQETQYF
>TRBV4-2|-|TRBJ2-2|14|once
TGTGCCAGCAGCCAAGGGTTACAAGGCGGGGAGCTGTTTTTT
CASSQGLQGGELFF
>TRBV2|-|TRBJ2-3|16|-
TGTGCCAGCAGTGTTCTACTTGGACCTAGCACAGATACGCAGTATTTT
CASSVLLGPSTDTQYF
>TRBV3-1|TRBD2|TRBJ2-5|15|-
TGTGCCAGCAGCCAAAAGGGACTAAACCAAGAGACCCAGTACTTC
CASSQKGLNQETQYF
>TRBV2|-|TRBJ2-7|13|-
TGTGCCAGCAGTGAGACCATTACAGGGCAGCAGTACTTC
CASSETITGQQYF
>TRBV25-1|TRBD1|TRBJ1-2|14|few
TGTGCCAGTTGCCCGGGGACAGCTGACTATGGCTACACCTTC
CASCPGTADYGYTF
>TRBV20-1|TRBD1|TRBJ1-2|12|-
TGCCACCCGGGACAGGGGACGGGTGGCTACACCTTC
CHPGQGTGGYTF
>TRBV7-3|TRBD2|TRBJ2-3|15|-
TGTGCCAGCAGCTCGAAAGGACTAGCGTCAGATACGCAGTATTTT
CASSSKGLASDTQYF
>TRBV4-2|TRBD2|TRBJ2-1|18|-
TGTGCCAGCAGCCAAGCATCTTTCGGGGGGGGGACCTACAATGAGCAGTTCTTC
CASSQASFGGGTYNEQFF
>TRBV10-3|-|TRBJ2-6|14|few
TGTGCCATCAGACCACCGACAGGGGCCAACGTCCTGACTTTC
CAIRPPTGANVLTF
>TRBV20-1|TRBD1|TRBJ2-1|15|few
TGCAGTGCCATACCCCGGACAGGGGCTGATTCTGAGCAGTTCTTC
CSAIPRTGADSEQFF
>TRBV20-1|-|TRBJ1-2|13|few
TGCAGTGCCAGACCGGGCCGAATGAGTGGCTACACCTTC
CSARPGRMSGYTF
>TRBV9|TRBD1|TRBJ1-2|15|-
TGTGCCAGCAGCCCCGCCCCGGACAGGGGCTATGGCTACACCTTC
CASSPAPDRGYGYTF
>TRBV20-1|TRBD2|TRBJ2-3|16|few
TGCAGTGCTAGCTCGATAGCGGGGAGGAGTACAGATACGCAGTATTTT
CSASSIAGRSTDTQYF
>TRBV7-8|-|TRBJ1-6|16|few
TGTGCCAGCAGCTTTGAGACAGGATTTATCAATTCACCCCTCCACTTT
CASSFETGFINSPLHF
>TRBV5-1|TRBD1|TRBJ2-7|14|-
TGCGCCAGCAGCTCGGACAGGGGGGTGAACGAGCAGTACTTC
CASSSDRGVNEQYF
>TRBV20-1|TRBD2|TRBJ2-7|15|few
TGCAGTGCCCCCATCACTAGCGGGGTCTCCTACGAGCAGTACTTC
CSAPITSGVSYEQYF
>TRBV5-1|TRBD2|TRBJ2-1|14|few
TGCGCCAGCAGCTCCGGGGGGGGCCCCAATGAGCAGTTCTTC
CASSSGGGPNEQFF
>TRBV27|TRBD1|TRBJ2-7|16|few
TGTGCCAGCAGTCCAAAGATAGACAGGGTGGTGAACGAGCAGTACTTC
CASSPKIDRVVNEQYF
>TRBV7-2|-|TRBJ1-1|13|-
TGTGCCAGCAGCCCGGGCGTCTTCACTGAAGCTTTCTTT
CASSPGVFTEAFF
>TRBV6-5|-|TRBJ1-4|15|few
TGTGCCAGCAGTTACTCTCGGGGGGCTAATGAAAAACTGTTTTTT
CASSYSRGANEKLFF
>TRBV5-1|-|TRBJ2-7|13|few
TGCGCCAGCAGCGTGGACACCCCCAACGAGCAGTACTTC
CASSVDTPNEQYF
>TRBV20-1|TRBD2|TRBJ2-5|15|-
TGCAGTGCTAGAGACCCAGCGGGGGGGGTGGAGACCCAGTACTTC
CSARDPAGGVETQYF
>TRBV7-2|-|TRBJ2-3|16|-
TGTGCCAGCAGCTTTGGGCTGCCCGCGGGCACAGATACGCAGTATTTT
CASSFGLPAGTDTQYF
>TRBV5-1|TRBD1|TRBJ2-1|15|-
TGCGCCAGCAGCACGGACAGGCCGCCCTCACGGGAGCAGTTCTTC
CASSTDRPPSREQFF
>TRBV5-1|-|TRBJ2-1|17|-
TGCGCCAGCAGCTTGGTAAGGCGAGCGAGGGTCTACAATGAGCAGTTCTTC
CASSLVRRARVYNEQFF
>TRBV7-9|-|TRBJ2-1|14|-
TGTGCCAGCAGCTCACGGACACCCCTAGGTGAGCAGTTCTTC
CASSSRTPLGEQFF
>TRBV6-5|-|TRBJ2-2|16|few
TGTGCCAGCAGTTACCACAGCATCAGCCCCACCGGGGAGCTGTTTTTT
CASSYHSISPTGELFF
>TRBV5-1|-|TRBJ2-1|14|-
TGCGCCAGCAGCTTGGAAAGGGCTGGCAATGAGCAGTTCTTC
CASSLERAGNEQFF
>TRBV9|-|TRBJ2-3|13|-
TGTGCCAGCAGCCTCAGACCCTCAGATACGCAGTATTTT
CASSLRPSDTQYF
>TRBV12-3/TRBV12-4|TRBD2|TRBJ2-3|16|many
TGTGCCAGCAGTTTGGGGACGGGGGGGGCGGCAGATACGCAGTATTTT
CASSLGTGGAADTQYF
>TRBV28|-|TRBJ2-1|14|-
TGTGCCAGCAGTTTTGACAGCTCCTACAATGAGCAGTTCTTC
CASSFDSSYNEQFF
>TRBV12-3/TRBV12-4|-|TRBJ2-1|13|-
TGTGCCAGCAGTATGGTGTCCGGCAATGAGCAGTTCTTC
CASSMVSGNEQFF
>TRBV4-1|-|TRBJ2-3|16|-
TGCGCCAGCAGCGAACTCCAGGACTACCAGACAGATACGCAGTATTTT
CASSELQDYQTDTQYF
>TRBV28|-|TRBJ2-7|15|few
TGTGCCAGCAGCTCAGTCCCCACACTCTCCTACGAGCAGTACTTC
CASSSVPTLSYEQYF
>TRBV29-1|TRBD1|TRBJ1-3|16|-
TGCAGCGTCGCCGGGACAGGGACTTCCTCTGGAAACACCATATATTTT
CSVAGTGTSSGNTIYF
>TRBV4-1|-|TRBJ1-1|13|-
TGCGCCAGCAGCCAAGAGTGGGTAACTGAAGCTTTCTTT
CASSQEWVTEAFF
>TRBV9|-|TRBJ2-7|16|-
TGTGCCAGCAGCGTAGGGGCGTGGGACTCCACCTACGAGCAGTACTTC
CASSVGAWDSTYEQYF
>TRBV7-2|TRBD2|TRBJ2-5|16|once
TGTGCCAGCAGCTTAGTTGATTTAGCGGGGCAAGAGACCCAGTACTTC
CASSLVDLAGQETQYF
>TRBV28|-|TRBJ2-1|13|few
TGTGCCAGCAGCCAGGGACTCTGGGGTGAGCAGTTCTTC
CASSQGLWGEQFF
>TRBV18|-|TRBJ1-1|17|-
TGTGCCAGCTCACCATTCTCCCCTCTACATGTGAACACTGAAGCTTTCTTT
CASSPFSPLHVNTEAFF
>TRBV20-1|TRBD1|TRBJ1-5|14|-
TGCAGTGCTACCCAGGGGGATGGCAATCAGCCCCAGCATTTT
CSATQGDGNQPQHF
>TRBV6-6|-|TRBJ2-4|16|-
TGTGCCAGCAGTTACGGAGGTACCTTAGCCAAAAGCATTCAGTACTTC
CASSYGGTLAKSIQYF
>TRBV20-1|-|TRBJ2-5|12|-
TGCAGTGCTAGAGGGGCAACAGAGACCCAGTACTTC
CSARGATETQYF